This TCR beta chain comes out of a study of T cells in Graves' hyperthyroidism and ophthalmopathy. Notes on the study in general: Ophthalmopathy was identified by the model a median about 6 months ahead of onset.

Amplified TCR beta CDR3 regions came from RNA transcripts. The HTBI set primed first-round TCR CDR3 RT-PCR. From the multiplex PCR reads, TCRdb called clonotypes with MiXCR, one entry per CDR3 protein. The table records some 490,000 distinct CDR3 sequences, 20% to 25% of them present only once. This clonotype was seen ten or more times. The antigen is unknown. This clonotype was sampled from a woman aged 70 to 79 with Graves' ophthalmopathy. Sequenced: blood.

The CDR3 DNA follows: TGTGCCAGCAGTTCCGGGAAAACCTATGGCTACACCTTC. Its translation: CASSSGKTYGYTF. The chain couples TRBV12-3 or TRBV12-4 to TRBJ1-2; no firm D call. V lost 4 bases, J lost 4 bases, and 10 bases lay in between. The length of the CDR3 is 13 residues.